This T cell receptor beta chain was documented in a study of monozygotic twins with inflammatory bowel disease. CDR1 is SGHDT, CDR2 YYEEEE, per germline. The CDR3 is made up of 13 amino acids. Per-sample cDNA came from eight separate reactions. TCRdb derives one entry per CDR3 protein from the 5' RACE reads, leaving out DNA. The sample data list 200,000 to 250,000 distinct CDR3 sequences. This chain joins TRBV5-6 and TRBJ2-1; the D gene TCRdb calls, TRBD1, cannot be checked with no DNA. Source material: blood. The receptor was derived from a human donor with ulcerative colitis or Crohn's disease, or a healthy co-twin of an affected twin (not recorded which). This chain's CDR3 is CASRYRGLNEQFF.